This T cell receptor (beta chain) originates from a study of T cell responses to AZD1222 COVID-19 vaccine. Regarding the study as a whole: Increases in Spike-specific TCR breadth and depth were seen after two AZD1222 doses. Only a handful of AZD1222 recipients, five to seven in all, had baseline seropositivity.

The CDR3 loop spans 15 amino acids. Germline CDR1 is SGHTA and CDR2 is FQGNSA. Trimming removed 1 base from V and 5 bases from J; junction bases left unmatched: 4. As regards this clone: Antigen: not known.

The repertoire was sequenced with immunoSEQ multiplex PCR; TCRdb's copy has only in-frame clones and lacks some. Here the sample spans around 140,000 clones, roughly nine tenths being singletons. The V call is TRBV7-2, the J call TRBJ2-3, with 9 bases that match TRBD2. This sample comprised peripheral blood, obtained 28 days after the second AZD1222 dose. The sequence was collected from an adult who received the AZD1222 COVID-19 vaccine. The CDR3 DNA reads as TGTGCCAGCAGCTTAGGTGGTAGCGGGGGAGATACGCAGTATTTT. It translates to CASSLGGSGGDTQYF.